This T cell receptor (beta chain) was sequenced for a study of regulatory T cells in long-lasting Graves disease. Indicated time point: persistent/refractory GD, antithyroid drugs over 5 years with positive TRAb. Extracted RNA from PBMCs served as the source of the TCR library. Points from the study as a whole: Peripheral blood alone, not thyroid tissue, underwent study. Lower TCR diversity was seen in persistent Graves' patients than in newly diagnosed ones. Among persistent patients, a larger number of public clonotypes were shared (approximately 2,900) than among newly diagnosed patients (about 1,000).

In germline, CDR1 is SQVTM, CDR2 ANQGSEA. This CDR3 region has 14 residues. The trim removed 4 bases at V and 3 bases at J, leaving 8 bases unmatched. Investigators prepared the TCR beta libraries by applying iRepertoire HTBI primers and Arm-PCR of CDR3 regions. MiXCR, run by TCRdb on the multiplex PCR reads, gives a single entry per CDR3 protein. The sample contains under 450,000 distinct CDR3 sequences, 23% of which appear only once. This clonotype was counted at least ten times. Its antigen is not known. The chain combines TRBV29-1 with TRBJ2-5; TRBD1 agrees at 7 bases. This clonotype originated in a female donor with Graves disease. The starting material was peripheral blood mononuclear cells (PBMCs), obtained when the disease was refractory, from a patient treated with antithyroid drugs. The CDR3 DNA sequence: TGCAGCGTTGTTTCCCCCAGGGGGAAAGAGACCCAGTACTTC. This encodes CSVVSPRGKETQYF.